This T cell receptor beta chain was profiled in a study of shared clonotypes between healthy human individuals. Whole-study context: Used for every donor were three CD4 naive, three CD4 memory, two CD8 naive and one CD8 memory plate. General study findings and limits: Against clonotypes common to all four donors, non-shared ones had lower generation probabilities.

The split of CD4+ cells yielded CD45RA+ naive and CD45RA-negative memory subsets. Each replicate PCR on the sorted subsets used 200 to 250 ng DNA (roughly 32,000 T cell genomes). Clones were read by immunoSEQ multiplex PCR, and TCRdb kept only the in-frame ones, dropping some. The table has some 2,000,000 clones, 85% to 95% seen once. A single count supports this clone. Its target is not known. Other DNA sequences from this sample encode an identical CDR3 as well. Trimming at V came to 2 bases and at J to 0 bases, leaving 3 bases not matched to a gene. The germline CDR1 and CDR2 sequences are SGDLS and YYNGEE. There are 15 residues in the CDR3.

The TCR originated in a young man in good health. The sequencing sample was made of naive CD4+ T cells sorted from blood. The subset: CD45RA+ positively selected. J is TRBJ2-7 and V is TRBV9, with 9 bases fitting TRBD1. The chain's CDR3 is CASSVGTGSSYEQYF. The CDR3 nucleotides are TGTGCCAGCAGCGTTGGGACAGGGAGCTCCTACGAGCAGTACTTC. The whole variable domain, remainder taken from reference TRBV9 and TRBJ2-7, is DSGVTQTPKHLITATGQRVTLRCSPRSGDLSVYWYQQSLDQGLQFLIQYYNGEERAKGNILERFSAQQFPDLHSELNLSSLELGDSALYFCASSVGTGSSYEQYFGPGTRLTVT.